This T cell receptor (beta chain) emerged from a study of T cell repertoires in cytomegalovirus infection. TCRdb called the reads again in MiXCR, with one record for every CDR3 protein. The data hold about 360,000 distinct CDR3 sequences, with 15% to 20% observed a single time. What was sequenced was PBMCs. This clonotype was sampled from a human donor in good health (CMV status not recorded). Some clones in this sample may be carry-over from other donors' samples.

CDR3 DNA sequence: TGTGCCAGCAGCGACTCTCAGGGGGGGACAGATACGCAGTATTTT. Protein: CASSDSQGGTDTQYF. The rearrangement joins TRBV12-3 or TRBV12-4 to TRBJ2-3; either TRBD1 or TRBD2 may fit D (7 bases each). V was trimmed by 6 bases and J by 3 bases, leaving 16 bases between them. The CDR3 extends over 15 amino acids.